This entry describes one TCR beta chain. The antigen is unknown. The record originates from a study of cytomegalovirus exposure and HLA in healthy donors. General study points: Certain indistinguishable V segments, among them TRBV6-2 and TRBV6-3, were excluded. In vitro, a few CMV-associated chains proved specific for CMV antigens.

The V end was cut by 4 bases, the J end by 5 bases, with 17 bases between. Per germline, CDR1 SGHAT and CDR2 FQNNGV. The CDR3 contains 15 residues. The PCR had 60 Vbeta and 13 Jbeta primers. The data were produced by immunoSEQ multiplex PCR, yet TCRdb's version contains in-frame clones alone and is incomplete. The profile shows over 150,000 clones, 60% to 85% of them singletons. The chain uses TRBV11-2 and TRBJ1-1, with D possibly TRBD1 on 5 matching bases. The sequencing sample was made of PBMCs. The clonotype was recovered from a woman between 45 and 65 years old in good health and CMV-seropositive. The CDR3 sequence: CASSSHPGLRTEAFF. CDR3 bases: TGTGCCAGCAGCTCCCATCCAGGGCTTAGGACTGAAGCTTTCTTT.